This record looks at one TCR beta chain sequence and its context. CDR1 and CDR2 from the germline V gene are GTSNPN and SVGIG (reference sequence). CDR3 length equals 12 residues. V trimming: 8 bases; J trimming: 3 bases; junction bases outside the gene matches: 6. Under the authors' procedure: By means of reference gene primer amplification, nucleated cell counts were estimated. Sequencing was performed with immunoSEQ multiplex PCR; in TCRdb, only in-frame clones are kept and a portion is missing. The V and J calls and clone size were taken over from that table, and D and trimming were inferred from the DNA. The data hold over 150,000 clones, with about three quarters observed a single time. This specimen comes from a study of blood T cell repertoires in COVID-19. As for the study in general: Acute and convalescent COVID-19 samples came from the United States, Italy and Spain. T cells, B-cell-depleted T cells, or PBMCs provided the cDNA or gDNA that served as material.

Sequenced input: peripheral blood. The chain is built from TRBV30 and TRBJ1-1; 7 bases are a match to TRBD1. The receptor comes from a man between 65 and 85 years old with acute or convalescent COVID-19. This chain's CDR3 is CAIQGGDTEAFF. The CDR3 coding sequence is TGTGCCATCCAGGGGGGAGACACTGAAGCTTTCTTT.